This is a list of T cell receptor beta chains from one sample in a study of blood T cell repertoires in COVID-19. The protocol was immunoSEQ multiplex PCR, while the TCRdb copy is restricted to in-frame clones and leaves out a portion. The sample yields 150,000 to 200,000 clones, 88% seen once. Sequencing used peripheral blood. These receptors were obtained from a human donor in a cohort sampled during active COVID-19. Each CDR3 is given with its conserved first and last residue. The D gene is left open where the match is weak. Expanded clones get a size class; other rows say once, few or many, or leave the size out.

TRBV11-2	TRBJ2-7	few	TRBD2	CASSLEAGGPYEQYF	TGTGCCAGCAGCTTAGAAGCGGGAGGGCCGTACGAGCAGTACTTC
TRBV6-5	TRBJ2-7	NA	TRBD1	CASARQGSTYEQYF	TGTGCCAGTGCTCGACAGGGGAGCACCTACGAGCAGTACTTC
TRBV11-2	TRBJ2-7	NA	NA	CASTYTTGLPYEQYF	TGTGCCAGCACCTACACTACAGGGCTCCCCTACGAGCAGTACTTC
TRBV4-2	TRBJ2-3	few	NA	CASSHPSGSTDTQYF	TGTGCCAGCAGCCACCCGAGCGGTAGCACAGATACGCAGTATTTT
TRBV4-1	TRBJ1-4	NA	NA	CASSQAMVGPGNEKLFF	TGCGCCAGCAGCCAAGCGATGGTGGGGCCGGGTAATGAAAAACTGTTTTTT
TRBV20-1	TRBJ2-3	NA	TRBD2	CSASWGGSTDTQYF	TGCAGTGCTAGTTGGGGGGGGAGCACAGATACGCAGTATTTT
TRBV7-2	TRBJ1-5	NA	TRBD1	CASSLGGQFWPQHF	TGTGCCAGCAGCTTAGGGGGACAGTTTTGGCCCCAGCATTTT
TRBV6-4	TRBJ2-1	NA	NA	CASSEGGSSAYNEQFF	TGTGCCAGCAGTGAAGGCGGTAGTAGCGCTTACAATGAGCAGTTCTTC
TRBV7-2	TRBJ1-5	NA	NA	CASSFRKNQPQHF	TGTGCCAGCAGCTTTAGAAAAAATCAGCCCCAGCATTTT
TRBV7-6	TRBJ2-3	NA	NA	CASSLGRGDTQYF	TGTGCCAGCAGCTTGGGGAGAGGTGATACGCAGTATTTT
TRBV19	TRBJ2-7	NA	TRBD1	CASSMGQGSYEQYF	TGTGCCAGTAGTATGGGACAGGGCTCCTACGAGCAGTACTTC
TRBV5-4	TRBJ1-3	NA	TRBD1	CASSTQTGPGNTIYF	TGTGCCAGCAGCACGCAGACAGGGCCTGGAAACACCATATATTTT
TRBV6-2/TRBV6-3	TRBJ2-3	once	TRBD2	CASSKPGTSGLTDTQYF	TGTGCCAGCAGTAAACCCGGGACTAGCGGGCTCACAGATACGCAGTATTTT
TRBV3-1/TRBV3-2	TRBJ1-1	few	TRBD1	CASSQESTGQNTEAFF	TGTGCCAGCAGCCAAGAGTCGACAGGGCAGAACACTGAAGCTTTCTTT
TRBV5-4	TRBJ2-7	NA	TRBD1	CASSFRLGQGLGEQYF	TGTGCCAGCAGCTTCCGTCTAGGACAGGGGCTTGGCGAGCAGTACTTC
TRBV11-2	TRBJ2-1	NA	NA	CASRAGASYNEQFF	TGTGCCAGCAGGGCGGGGGCGTCCTACAATGAGCAGTTCTTC
TRBV7-8	TRBJ2-7	NA	TRBD2	CASSLPWTSGRAAYEQYF	TGTGCCAGCAGCCTGCCGTGGACTAGCGGGAGAGCTGCCTACGAGCAGTACTTC
TRBV4-1	TRBJ2-2	many	NA	CASSTPRTPNTGELFF	TGCGCCAGCAGCACACCAAGGACACCGAACACCGGGGAGCTGTTTTTT
TRBV2	TRBJ2-1	NA	TRBD1	CASSERDRVKNEQFF	TGTGCCAGCAGTGAAAGGGACAGGGTGAAAAATGAGCAGTTCTTC
TRBV12-1	TRBJ2-7	NA	NA	CASSFRGVADEQYF	TGTGCCAGCAGCTTTCGCGGGGTGGCGGACGAGCAGTACTTC
TRBV6-5	TRBJ1-6	NA	TRBD1	CASREGTGYNSPLHF	TGTGCCAGCAGAGAGGGGACAGGGTATAATTCACCCCTCCACTTT
TRBV28	TRBJ2-5	NA	TRBD1	CASSSGTGRIETQYF	TGTGCCAGCAGTTCCGGGACAGGGAGGATAGAGACCCAGTACTTC
TRBV9	TRBJ2-7	NA	TRBD1	CASSRDRSHEQYF	TGTGCCAGCAGCCGGGACAGGTCACACGAGCAGTACTTC